This T cell receptor beta chain was recovered during a study of CD8+ T cells in alopecia areata (dated by TCRdb to 2017 to 2018). With regard to the full study: Treated patients were enrolled in an open-label pilot trial of oral tofacitinib at 5 to 10 mg twice daily for moderate-to-severe alopecia areata. Tofacitinib was given for 6 to 18 months, followed by 6 months of follow-up off drug to assess delayed response and recurrence. Disease severity in treated patients was measured with the SALT score, which quantifies the percentage of affected scalp surface area. To study T cell clonal expansion in alopecia areata, the researchers applied high-throughput TCRbeta sequencing to both the C3H/HeJ mouse model and human patients. On the human side, TCRbeta sequencing was run on scalp tissue and on sorted CD4+ and CD8+ peripheral blood T cells from healthy controls and from alopecia areata patients with either patchy or totalis/universalis disease. Tofacitinib-treated patients had biopsies at baseline and at 4 and 24 weeks of treatment, with a later scalp biopsy in several patients. Clonality in the scalp was compared among normal scalp (n=4), patchy alopecia areata scalp (n=8), and alopecia totalis/universalis scalp (n=8). The RNA source kit depended on sample type: the PAXgene miRNA kit for fixed scalp, the miRNeasy kit for PBMCs, and the RNeasy kit for mouse skin. Amplification of TCRbeta CDR3 regions was done by immunoSEQ multiplex PCR using 35 Vbeta forward primers and 13 Jbeta reverse primers. The paper's findings and limits, for the study overall: During tofacitinib treatment, many expanded lesional clones stuck around in both scalp and blood, and this persistence may partly explain why relapse happens after treatment is stopped. Scalp TCR repertoire analysis is complicated because resident alphabeta T cells in normal human skin are also sequenced, whereas mouse skin is dominated by gammadelta T cells. Scalp clonality and the number of expanded CD8+ clones among the top 100 scalp clones were significantly decreased by tofacitinib. Lesional scalp, especially in alopecia totalis/universalis, showed higher clonality and more expanded CD8+ clones than normal scalp, suggesting antigenic drive. Compared with mice, TCR sequences shared between patients were less clear, possibly partly because of HLA diversity across the patient population. Because the treated cohort was small and included a single nonresponder, larger studies are needed to assess links between baseline CD8+ expansion and response.

Interpreted using the paper, the time point label stands for: around 24 weeks on oral tofacitinib. The treatment or condition label of this sample denotes: oral pan-JAK inhibitor, 5-10 mg twice daily. Lesional scalp punch biopsies and peripheral blood were obtained from alopecia areata patients. PBMCs were isolated by density centrifugation and stained for CD3, CD4 and CD8, after which CD4+ and CD8+ T cells were sorted on a FACSAria. Libraries were prepared through the immunoSEQ multiplex PCR assay. RNA was extracted from all samples and reverse transcribed into cDNA as template for TCR sequencing. SuperScript III was used for first-strand cDNA synthesis, primed with a 2:1 mix of oligo-dT and random hexamers. A synthetic immune receptor repertoire was used to gauge amplification bias, and whatever bias remained was removed computationally. The original pipeline was this. Raw reads were preprocessed to remove errors, and CDR3 was defined by IMGT conventions from the conserved cysteine to phenylalanine. Clonality was calculated as 1 minus Shannon entropy normalized by log2 of the number of productive unique TCRs. Scalp TCRbeta sequences were cross-referenced with sorted blood CD4 and CD8 repertoires so that the CD4 or CD8 identity of scalp clones could be inferred. TCRdb provides this immuneACCESS table in a form limited to in-frame rearrangements. Some clones are lacking; in checked studies, under half of them reflect an unresolved V gene, and why the rest are absent is not known. V and J calls and clone size come straight from that table; D and trimming were deduced from the DNA. This sample holds some 88,000 clones; 40% to 50% were observed only once. Together, the top ten hold roughly 18% of the sample.

Concerning this clone itself: The antigen this receptor binds is unknown. No base qualities exist here, and no much larger clone lies one base off it.

The CDR1 and CDR2 encoded by the germline V gene (reference sequence) are LNHNV and YYDKDF. Trimming costs V 1 base and J 8 bases, and their ends lie 14 bases apart. The CDR3 contains 14 residues, cysteine and phenylalanine counted. The kept DNA is CDR3 alone, 42 bases in frame from the first base. This sequence was found in a human donor with alopecia areata. The starting material was CD8+ T cells sorted from blood, obtained at week 24, from a patient treated with tofacitinib. The chain joins TRBV15 to TRBJ1-2; the D region possibly corresponds to TRBD1 (6 bases align). The DNA reads as follows: TGTGCCACCAGCAGAGTTGGGGGCGCAAAGGGCTACACCTTC. Translation gives CATSRVGGAKGYTF.